The 30 T cell receptor beta chains below come from one sample, sequenced in a study of shared clonotypes between healthy human individuals. Clones were sequenced by immunoSEQ multiplex PCR, and TCRdb holds only the in-frame ones, with some missing. The top ten hold approximately 0.44% of the sample, which has about 1.5 million clones, under 99% seen once. The sequencing sample was made of naive CD4+ T cells sorted from blood. Described subset: CD45RA+ positively selected. The receptors were sampled from a man younger than 45 in good health.

This chain uses TRBV28 with TRBJ2-3; D is unresolved. The germline V and J ends were trimmed by 6 bases and 0 bases, with 25 bases remaining between them. The germline V gene encodes CDR1 MDHEN and CDR2 SYDVKM. The CDR3 contains 19 residues. The CDR3 spells CASRPLFENAVFSTDTQYF. In DNA form, the CDR3 reads TGTGCCAGCAGGCCGTTATTCGAGAACGCCGTCTTTAGCACAGATACGCAGTATTTT. Filled out from reference TRBV28 and TRBJ2-3, the complete variable domain reads DVKVTQSSRYLVKRTGEKVFLECVQDMDHENMFWYRQDPGLGLRLIYFSYDVKMKEKGDIPEGYSVSREKKERFSLILESASTNQTSMYLCASRPLFENAVFSTDTQYFGPGTRLTVL.

The chain carries TRBV6-1 and TRBJ2-1, with 7 bases aligning to TRBD2. V shed 4 bases, J shed 2 bases, and the junction held 5 bases outside the gene matches. CDR1 MNHNS and CDR2 SASEGT come from the germline V gene. The CDR3 runs 15 residues. In nucleotides, the CDR3 is TGTGCCAGCAGTGCAATGAGCGGGACCTACAATGAGCAGTTCTTC. Translating gives CASSAMSGTYNEQFF.

The V call is TRBV6-5, the J call TRBJ2-3; D is perhaps TRBD1 (6 bases). The germline V and J ends were trimmed by 6 bases and 3 bases, with 13 bases remaining between them. Germline-derived CDR1 and CDR2 are MNHEY and SVGAGI. There are 14 residues in the CDR3. This CDR3 is CASSLSRGTDTQYF. The CDR3, as DNA: TGTGCCAGCAGCCTCAGCAGGGGAACAGATACGCAGTATTTT.

In the case of this clone: Other DNA variants within this sample encode the same CDR3. The chain recombines TRBV5-4 with TRBJ2-1; the match to TRBD2 covers 13 bases. The CDR3 runs to 15 residues. Germline values: CDR1 SGHNT, CDR2 YYREEE (reference sequence). Trimming at V came to 0 bases and at J to 6 bases, leaving 0 bases not matched to a gene. The CDR3 reads CASSLGLAGGNEQFF. CDR3 DNA sequence: TGTGCCAGCAGCTTGGGACTAGCGGGAGGCAATGAGCAGTTCTTC.

The gene calls are TRBV21-1 and TRBJ2-2; the tabulated D call, TRBD2, remains unverified against the DNA. TRBV21-1 is tagged as a pseudogene. This CDR3 is built from 13 residues. CDR3 amino acids: CASSKVRSGELFF. The CDR3 bases are TGTGCCAGCAGCAAAGTGAGGAGCGGGGAGCTGTTTTTT.

V gene TRBV7-9 combines with J gene TRBJ1-4, with 9 bases identical to TRBD1. CDR3 length: 16 residues. V was clipped by 3 bases and J by 4 bases; unmatched bases: 6. From germline, CDR1 is SEHNR and CDR2 FQNEAQ (reference sequence). The CDR3 DNA follows: TGTGCCAGCAGCTTGGGACAGGGAGGGTTTAATGAAAAACTGTTTTTT. The encoded protein is CASSLGQGGFNEKLFF.

The genes are TRBV7-3 and TRBJ2-1; unclear D gene. V lost 5 bases and J lost 6, with 14 bases in between. CDR3 length: 14 amino acids. Germline V gene sequence: CDR1 SGHTA, CDR2 FQGTGA. In DNA, the CDR3 is TGTGCCAGCAGCCCAGGTTTGCCCCGCAATGAGCAGTTCTTC. Translating it yields CASSPGLPRNEQFF. The variable domain in full, completed from reference TRBV7-3 and TRBJ2-1, reads GAGVSQTPSNKVTEKGKYVELRCDPISGHTALYWYRQSLGQGPEFLIYFQGTGAADDSGLPNDRFFAVRPEGSVSTLKIQRTERGDSAVYLCASSPGLPRNEQFFGPGTRLTVL.

Concerning this clone: Other DNA variants within this sample encode the same CDR3. This rearrangement joins TRBV18 to TRBJ2-3, with D unclear. Between the trimmed V and J ends, which lost 2 bases and 0 bases, there was a span of 3 bases. From germline, CDR1 is KGHSH and CDR2 LQKENI. This CDR3 comprises 13 residues. CDR3: CASSPMSTDTQYF. The CDR3 coding sequence is TGTGCCAGCTCACCAATGAGCACAGATACGCAGTATTTT.

The chain combines TRBV19 with TRBJ1-2, with D unclear. The CDR3 is made up of 12 amino acids. Deletions cut 2 bases from V and 8 bases from J, with 9 bases between. CDR1 is LNHDA and CDR2 is SQIVND in the germline V gene (reference sequence). DNA for the CDR3: TGTGCCAGTAGTATAATGGACGGCGGCTACACCTTC. Translated: CASSIMDGGYTF. The variable domain in full, completed from reference TRBV19 and TRBJ1-2, reads DGGITQSPKYLFRKEGQNVTLSCEQNLNHDAMYWYRQDPGQGLRLIYYSQIVNDFQKGDIAEGYSVSREKKESFPLTVTSAQKNPTAFYLCASSIMDGGYTFGSGTRLTVV.

The chain has TRBV28 and TRBJ2-6; weak D call: TRBD1 (5 bases). Per germline, CDR1 MDHEN and CDR2 SYDVKM. This CDR3 region has 16 residues. Trimming stripped 1 base from V and 2 bases from J, with 9 bases between. Here the CDR3 reads CASSLFPGTGANVLTF. Here the CDR3 DNA reads TGTGCCAGCAGTTTATTCCCAGGGACTGGGGCCAACGTCCTGACTTTC.

The chain uses TRBV11-3 and TRBJ1-1; D is unclear. There are 14 residues in the CDR3. Trimming removed 4 bases at V and 3 bases at J, with 12 bases between. The V gene's germline CDR1 is SGHNT and CDR2 YENEEA. CDR3 coding DNA: TGTGCCAGCAGCTCGCCCCGGACCGACACTGAAGCTTTCTTT. It encodes CASSSPRTDTEAFF.

CDR3 DNA: TGCGCCAGCAGCTTTTCCACCCTTGGGACCCAGTACTTC. It is translated as CASSFSTLGTQYF. The chain recombines TRBV5-1 with TRBJ2-5; D is unresolved. V lost 2 bases and J lost 7, with 12 bases in between. This CDR3 is 13 amino acids long. The germline CDR1 and CDR2 sequences are SGHRS and YFSETQ. Full variable domain (rest looked up from reference TRBV5-1 and TRBJ2-5): KAGVTQTPRYLIKTRGQQVTLSCSPISGHRSVSWYQQTPGQGLQFLFEYFSETQRNKGNFPGRFSGRQFSNSRSEMNVSTLELGDSALYLCASSFSTLGTQYFGPGTRLLVL.

The chain's CDR3 is CASSFREAYGYTF. CDR3 DNA: TGTGCCAGCAGTTTCAGGGAAGCCTATGGCTACACCTTC. The chain carries TRBV28 and TRBJ1-2; perhaps TRBD1 as D (5 bases). Germline V lookup: CDR1 MDHEN, CDR2 SYDVKM. V shed 3 bases and J shed 4 bases, with 9 bases lying between them. The CDR3 loop spans 13 amino acids.

The chain is built from TRBV2 and TRBJ1-1, with D possibly matching TRBD1 (6 bases). The CDR3 runs to 16 residues. Deletions cut 3 bases from V and 1 base from J, with 15 bases between. The V gene's germline CDR1 is SNHLY and CDR2 FYNNEI. Here the CDR3 reads CASSEGGPGRNTEAFF. The CDR3 region has the DNA TGTGCCAGCAGTGAGGGGGGGCCAGGGAGGAACACTGAAGCTTTCTTT.

The gene calls are TRBV10-1 and TRBJ2-7, with 7 nucleotides matching TRBD1. Germline-derived CDR1 and CDR2 are WNHNN and SYGVQD (reference sequence). V trimming: 9 bases; J trimming: 2 bases; junction bases outside the gene matches: 7. CDR3 length: 13 amino acids. The CDR3 loop is CARGSGGPYEQYF. The CDR3 coding sequence is TGCGCCAGAGGATCAGGGGGACCCTACGAGCAGTACTTC.

The chain employs TRBV2 and TRBJ1-5, with D hard to call. Germline CDR1 and CDR2: SNHLY and FYNNEI. Trimming cost V 3 bases and J 11 bases, with 11 bases left between them. This CDR3 contains 12 residues. In DNA form, the CDR3 reads TGTGCCAGCAGTGAGGGTTCGGGGACCCAGCATTTT. Translating gives CASSEGSGTQHF.

The rearrangement joins TRBV2 to TRBJ2-3; no definite D call. This CDR3 region has 14 residues. Trimming pared 3 bases from V and 1 base from J, leaving 8 bases between. Germline V gene data show CDR1 as SNHLY and CDR2 as FYNNEI. In DNA, the CDR3 is TGTGCCAGCAGTGAGGGGATAGGCACAGATACGCAGTATTTT. Protein: CASSEGIGTDTQYF.

The chain links TRBV6-4 to TRBJ2-1; D is possibly TRBD1 (7 bases). Germline lookup yields CDR1 MRHNA and CDR2 SNTAGT. The CDR3 contains 15 residues. V was trimmed by 4 bases and J by 4 bases, leaving 14 bases between them. The CDR3: CASSVGGGAYNEQFF. CDR3 bases: TGTGCCAGCAGTGTCGGAGGGGGCGCGTACAATGAGCAGTTCTTC.

The V call is TRBV5-1, the J call TRBJ2-2; unclear D gene. The V and J ends lost 4 bases and 5 bases respectively, with 15 bases between them. CDR1 is SGHRS and CDR2 is YFSETQ in the germline V gene. CDR3 length: 15 residues. The CDR3 DNA follows: TGCGCCAGCAGCCCTCGGGCGGAGCGTACCGGGGAGCTGTTTTTT. It translates to CASSPRAERTGELFF.

The chain has TRBV6-1 and TRBJ2-2; TRBD1 aligns across 8 bases. The V gene end was trimmed by 6 bases and the J gene end by 6 bases; junction bases not matched to a gene: 6. The CDR3 sequence is 14 residues long. The germline CDR1 and CDR2 sequences are MNHNS and SASEGT. DNA for the CDR3: TGTGCCAGCAGCCAGGGGGCGTTTTCCGGGGAGCTGTTTTTT. It codes for CASSQGAFSGELFF.

The chain joins TRBV20-1 to TRBJ2-7; a weak D match, TRBD2 (5 bases). CDR1 and CDR2 (germline): DFQATT, SNEGSKA (reference sequence). The V end lost 4 bases, the J end lost 3 bases, and 7 bases lay between the germline ends. This CDR3 is 11 amino acids long. In nucleotides, the CDR3 is TGCAGTGCTACCGGGGACTACGAGCAGTACTTC. Amino acid sequence: CSATGDYEQYF.

V and J are TRBV5-4 and TRBJ2-3; D gene uncertain. V lost 4 bases and J lost 8, with 20 bases in between. The CDR3 is made up of 15 amino acids. Germline CDR1 SGHNT, CDR2 YYREEE (reference sequence). This CDR3 is CASSPEPANVGTQYF. CDR3 sequence (DNA): TGTGCCAGCAGCCCCGAGCCGGCGAACGTGGGTACGCAGTATTTT.

A word on this clone: Other DNA sequences in the sample encode the same CDR3. The V and J genes are TRBV18 and TRBJ2-2; D is ambiguous. This CDR3 has 11 amino acids. The V end lost 6 bases, the J end lost 5 bases, and 4 bases lay between the germline ends. The germline V gene encodes CDR1 KGHSH and CDR2 LQKENI. The CDR3 loop reads CASSSTGELFF. The CDR3 coding sequence is TGTGCCAGCTCTTCTACCGGGGAGCTGTTTTTT.

V gene TRBV9 combines with J gene TRBJ2-7, with TRBD2 matching 8 bases. With 0 bases clipped from V and 4 bases from J, the junction kept 0 bases outside the gene matches. The CDR3 contains 13 residues. Looked up from germline, CDR1 is SGDLS and CDR2 is YYNGEE. As DNA, the CDR3 is TGTGCCAGCAGCGTAGGCGGGAGGTACGAGCAGTACTTC. Translation gives CASSVGGRYEQYF.

The chain combines TRBV18 with TRBJ2-2; D is uncertain. Per germline, CDR1 KGHSH and CDR2 LQKENI. This CDR3 has 15 amino acids. Trimming removed 3 bases at V and 4 bases at J, with 12 bases between. This CDR3 is CASSPGGTVTGELFF. Here the CDR3 DNA reads TGTGCCAGCTCACCGGGCGGAACCGTCACCGGGGAGCTGTTTTTT.

The rearrangement joins TRBV11-2 to TRBJ2-7; the D gene is possibly TRBD2 (6 bases). The CDR3 is 15 residues long. Trimming stripped 2 bases from V and 3 bases from J, with 14 bases between. Germline lookup yields CDR1 SGHAT and CDR2 FQNNGV. The CDR3 here is CASSLRGNVIYEQYF. The CDR3 DNA is TGTGCCAGCAGCTTACGCGGGAACGTTATCTACGAGCAGTACTTC.

Comment on this clone: The same CDR3 arises from other DNA sequences in this sample as well. This rearrangement joins TRBV7-3 to TRBJ2-1, with TRBD2 matching 9 bases. Looked up from germline, CDR1 is SGHTA and CDR2 is FQGTGA. The CDR3 loop spans 14 amino acids. J was trimmed by 6 bases and V by 2 bases; bases with no gene match: 2. CDR3 loop: CASSLGTSSNEQFF. The CDR3, as DNA: TGTGCCAGCAGCTTAGGGACTAGCAGCAATGAGCAGTTCTTC.

V and J are TRBV28 and TRBJ2-2; 7 bases are shared with TRBD2. The CDR3 loop spans 14 amino acids. After removal of 2 bases from V and 8 bases from J, the junction contained 5 bases not matched to a gene. Germline V lookup: CDR1 MDHEN, CDR2 SYDVKM. CDR3 sequence reads: CASSLGTTPGELFF. The DNA of the CDR3 is TGTGCCAGCAGTTTAGGGACTACCCCGGGGGAGCTGTTTTTT.

The rearrangement joins TRBV7-7 to TRBJ2-5; D is tentatively TRBD1 or TRBD2 (6 bases each). Trimming pared 2 bases from V and 5 bases from J, leaving 12 bases between. The CDR3 loop spans 14 amino acids. Per the germline V gene, CDR1 is SSHAT and CDR2 is FNYEAQ (reference sequence). The CDR3 bases are TGTGCCAGCAGCTTACGCCGGGGGCAGGAGACCCAGTACTTC. Translating gives CASSLRRGQETQYF.

The rearrangement joins TRBV5-6 to TRBJ2-3, with a possible D match to TRBD2 (5 bases). Germline CDR1 is SGHDT and CDR2 is YYEEEE. The CDR3 length is 16 residues. The ends were cut back, 4 bases at V and 1 base at J, with 16 bases in the middle. CDR3 DNA sequence: TGTGCCAGCAGCCCAGCCCGGGAACTAGGCACAGATACGCAGTATTTT. This encodes CASSPARELGTDTQYF.